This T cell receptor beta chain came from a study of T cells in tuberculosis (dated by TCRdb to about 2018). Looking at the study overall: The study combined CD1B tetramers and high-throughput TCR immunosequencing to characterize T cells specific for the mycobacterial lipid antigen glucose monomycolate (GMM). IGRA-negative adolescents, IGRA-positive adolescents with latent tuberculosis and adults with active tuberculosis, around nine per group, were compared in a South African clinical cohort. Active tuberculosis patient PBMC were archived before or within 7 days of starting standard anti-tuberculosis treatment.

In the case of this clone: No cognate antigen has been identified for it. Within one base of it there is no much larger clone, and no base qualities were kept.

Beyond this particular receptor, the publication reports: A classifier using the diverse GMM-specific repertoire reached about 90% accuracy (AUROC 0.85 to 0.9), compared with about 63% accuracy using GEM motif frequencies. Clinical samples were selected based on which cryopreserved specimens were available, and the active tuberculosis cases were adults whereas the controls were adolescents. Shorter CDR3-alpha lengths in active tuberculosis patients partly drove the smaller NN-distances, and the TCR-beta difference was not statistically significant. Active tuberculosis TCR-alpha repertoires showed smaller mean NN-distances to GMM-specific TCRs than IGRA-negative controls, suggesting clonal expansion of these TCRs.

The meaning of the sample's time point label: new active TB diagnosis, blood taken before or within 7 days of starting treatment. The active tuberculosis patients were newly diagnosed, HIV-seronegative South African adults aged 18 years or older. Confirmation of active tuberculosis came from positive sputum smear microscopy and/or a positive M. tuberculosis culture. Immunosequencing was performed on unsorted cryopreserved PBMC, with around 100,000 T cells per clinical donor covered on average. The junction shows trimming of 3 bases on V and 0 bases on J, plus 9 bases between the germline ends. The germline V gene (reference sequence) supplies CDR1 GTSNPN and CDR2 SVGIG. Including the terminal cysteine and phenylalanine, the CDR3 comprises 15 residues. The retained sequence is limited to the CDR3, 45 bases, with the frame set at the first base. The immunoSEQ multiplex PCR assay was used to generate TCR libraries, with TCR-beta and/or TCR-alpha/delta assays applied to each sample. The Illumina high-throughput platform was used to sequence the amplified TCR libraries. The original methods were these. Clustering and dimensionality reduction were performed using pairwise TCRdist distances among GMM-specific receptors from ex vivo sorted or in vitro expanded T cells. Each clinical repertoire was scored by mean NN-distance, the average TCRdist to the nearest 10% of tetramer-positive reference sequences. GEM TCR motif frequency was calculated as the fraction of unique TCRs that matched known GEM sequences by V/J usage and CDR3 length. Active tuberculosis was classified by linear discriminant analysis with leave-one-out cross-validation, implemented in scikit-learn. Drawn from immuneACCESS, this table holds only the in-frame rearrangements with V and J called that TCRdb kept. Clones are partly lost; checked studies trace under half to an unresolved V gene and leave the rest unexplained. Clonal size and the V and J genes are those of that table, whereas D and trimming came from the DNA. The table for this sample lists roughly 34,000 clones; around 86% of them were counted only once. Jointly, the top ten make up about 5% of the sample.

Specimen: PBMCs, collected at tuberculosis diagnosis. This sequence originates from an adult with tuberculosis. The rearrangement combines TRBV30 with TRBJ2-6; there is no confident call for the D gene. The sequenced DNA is TGTGCCTGGAGACCGGGTAACTCTGGGGCCAACGTCCTGACTTTC. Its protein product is CAWRPGNSGANVLTF.